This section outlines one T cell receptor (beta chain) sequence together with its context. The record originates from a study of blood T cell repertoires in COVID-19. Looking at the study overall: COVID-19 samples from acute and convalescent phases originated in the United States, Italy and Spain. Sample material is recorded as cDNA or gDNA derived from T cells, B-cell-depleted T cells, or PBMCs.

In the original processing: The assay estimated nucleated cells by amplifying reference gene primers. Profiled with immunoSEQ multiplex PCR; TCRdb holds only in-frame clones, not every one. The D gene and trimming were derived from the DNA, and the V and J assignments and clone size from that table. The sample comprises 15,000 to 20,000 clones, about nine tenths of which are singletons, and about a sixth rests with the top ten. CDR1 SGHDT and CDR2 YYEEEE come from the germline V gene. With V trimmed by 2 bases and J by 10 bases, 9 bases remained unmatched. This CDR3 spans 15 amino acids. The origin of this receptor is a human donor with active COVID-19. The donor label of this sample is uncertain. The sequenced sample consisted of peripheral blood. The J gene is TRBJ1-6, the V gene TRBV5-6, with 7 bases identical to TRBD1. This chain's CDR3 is CASSFLDRVDSPLHF. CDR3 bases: TGTGCCAGCAGCTTCTTAGACAGGGTGGACTCACCCCTCCACTTT.